The T cell receptor (beta chain) under discussion was sequenced for a study of blood T cell repertoires in COVID-19. Study details: Acute and convalescent COVID-19 specimens originated in the United States, Italy and Spain. The cDNA or gDNA used as material had been derived from T cells, B-cell-depleted T cells, or PBMCs.

The authors' processing: The assay estimated nucleated cells by amplifying reference gene primers. The assay was immunoSEQ multiplex PCR, and TCRdb's table has in-frame clones only and misses some. V and J calls and clone size are those listed in that table; D and trimming were worked out from the DNA. The sample has tens of thousands of clones; roughly 83% are singletons. This CDR3 is 14 amino acids long. The germline V gene has CDR1 MNHEY and CDR2 SVGEGT. Unmatched junction bases numbered 0, after V lost 0 bases and J lost 2 bases. The genes are TRBV6-2 or TRBV6-3 and TRBJ1-2, with 7 bases identical to TRBD1. Sequencing was performed on peripheral blood. This receptor was identified in a man in his 70s with acute or convalescent COVID-19. CDR3 protein: CASSYSGQNYGYTF. CDR3 DNA: TGTGCCAGCAGTTACTCGGGACAGAACTATGGCTACACCTTC.